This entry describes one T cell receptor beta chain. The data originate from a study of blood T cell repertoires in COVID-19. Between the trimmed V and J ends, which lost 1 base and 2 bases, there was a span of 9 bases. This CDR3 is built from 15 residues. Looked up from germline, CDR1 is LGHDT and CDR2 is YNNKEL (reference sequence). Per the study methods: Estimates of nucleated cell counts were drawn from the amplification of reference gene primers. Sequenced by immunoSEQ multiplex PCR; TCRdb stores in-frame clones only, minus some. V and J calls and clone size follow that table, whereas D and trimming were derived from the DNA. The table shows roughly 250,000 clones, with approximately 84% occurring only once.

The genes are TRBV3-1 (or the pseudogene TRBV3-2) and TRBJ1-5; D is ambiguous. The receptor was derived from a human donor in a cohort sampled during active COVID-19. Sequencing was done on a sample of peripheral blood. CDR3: CASSQGPTGNQPQHF. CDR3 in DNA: TGTGCCAGCAGCCAAGGTCCCACAGGCAATCAGCCCCAGCATTTT.